The clone carrying this TCR beta chain showed up just once. The CDR3 spans 19 residues. With 5 bases clipped from V and 5 bases from J, the junction kept 14 bases outside the gene matches. Looked up from germline, CDR1 is LNHDA and CDR2 is SQIVND (reference sequence). Each subset's genomic DNA was shared equally among a number of immunoSEQ plates. Around 290 ng DNA, roughly 30,000 T cell genomes, went into unsorted PBMC replicate PCRs. Clones were read by immunoSEQ multiplex PCR, and TCRdb kept only the in-frame ones, dropping some. The data show fewer than 600,000 clones, around 80% seen once. This sample stems from a study of shared clonotypes between healthy human individuals. Adults of Caucasian background living in Nashville, Tennessee made up all donors. The study used approximately 92 million PBMCs per unsorted sample for genomic DNA.

The sample taken for sequencing was PBMCs. V usage is TRBV19 and J usage is TRBJ2-2; 13 bases map to TRBD2. The sequence came from a woman aged 40 to 49 in good health. Some clones in this sample may be carry-over from other donors' samples. As DNA, the CDR3 is TGTGCCAGTAGTCCAACCGTCGGACTAGCGGGAGTCCGAACCGGGGAGCTGTTTTTT. Encoded protein: CASSPTVGLAGVRTGELFF.